This T cell receptor (beta chain) came from a study of blood T cell repertoires in COVID-19. The CDR3 extends over 14 amino acids. V was cut by 5 bases and J by 1 base, with 12 bases left in between. CDR1 and CDR2 (germline): SGHAT, FQNNGV. Sequencing was performed with immunoSEQ multiplex PCR; in TCRdb, only in-frame clones are kept and a portion is missing. The sample shows approximately 200,000 clones, around 82% of them seen only once. The origin of this receptor is a woman aged 55-69 years with acute or convalescent COVID-19. The material sequenced was peripheral blood. The rearrangement joins TRBV11-2 to TRBJ2-7; tentative D call: TRBD1 (6 bases). DNA for the CDR3: TGTGCCAGCAGCCCCAGGGGAGAATCCTACGAGCAGTACTTC. Translation: CASSPRGESYEQYF.